These 20 T cell receptor beta chains came from one sample sequenced in a study of radiotherapy plus CTLA-4 blockade in lung cancer. Profiled with immunoSEQ multiplex PCR; TCRdb holds only in-frame clones, not every one. The sample yields 30,000 to 45,000 clones, over 65% seen once. Sequenced here: peripheral blood, sampled from a patient treated with radiotherapy plus ipilimumab. These receptors were obtained from a human donor with non-small cell lung cancer who had stable disease on radiotherapy plus ipilimumab.

This clone showed up just once. The junction departs from the called germline gene at one end, perhaps through a read error. The chain couples TRBV5-5 to TRBJ2-3; TRBD1 aligns across 7 bases. The CDR3 loop spans 16 amino acids. Germline V lookup: CDR1 SGHKS, CDR2 YYEKEE (reference sequence). The CDR3 DNA sequence: TGTGCCAGCACCTTGCCGGGACAGACCTTCACAGATACGCAGTATTTT. Its protein product is CASTLPGQTFTDTQYF. The full variable domain, completed using reference TRBV5-5 and TRBJ2-3, is DAGVTQSPTHLIKTRGQQVTLRCSPISGHKSVSWYQQVLGQGPQFIFQYYEKEERGRGNFPDRFSARQFPNYSSELNVNALLLGDSALYLCASTLPGQTFTDTQYFGPGTRLTVL.

The V gene is TRBV7-8, the J gene TRBJ1-5; D perhaps matches TRBD1 (5 bases). The V end lost 1 base, the J end lost 6 bases, and 16 bases lay between the germline ends. The CDR3 covers 16 residues. Germline CDR1 and CDR2: SGHVS and FQNEAQ. This chain's CDR3 is CASSLGFPGSGQPQHF. Here the CDR3 DNA reads TGTGCCAGCAGCTTAGGGTTCCCAGGGAGTGGTCAGCCCCAGCATTTT.

This chain joins TRBV6-5 and TRBJ1-4; D gene ambiguous. The CDR3 has 14 residues. The germline V gene has CDR1 MNHEY and CDR2 SVGAGI. V gave up 6 bases and J gave up 4 bases, with 12 bases separating them. The CDR3 DNA reads TGTGCCAGCAGGGCTGCGGATTTTAATGAAAAACTGTTTTTT. This codes for CASRAADFNEKLFF.

J is TRBJ2-3 and V is TRBV11-1; 7 positions match TRBD1. V gave up 6 bases and J gave up 3 bases; unmatched junction bases: 9. This CDR3 region has 15 residues. Per germline, CDR1 SGHAT and CDR2 FQDESV (reference sequence). In DNA form, the CDR3 reads TGTGCCAGCAGAAGCCGCAGGGGGAAAACAGATACGCAGTATTTT. It specifies CASRSRRGKTDTQYF.

The J gene is TRBJ2-3, the V gene TRBV6-1; D is undetermined. The CDR3 length is 14 residues. CDR1 is MNHNS, CDR2 SASEGT, per germline. Trimming removed 4 bases from V and 0 bases from J, with 8 bases in between. The CDR3 reads CASSVTGSTDTQYF. CDR3 DNA sequence: TGTGCCAGCAGTGTGACGGGTAGCACAGATACGCAGTATTTT.

The chain has TRBV6-6 and TRBJ1-5; D is undetermined. This CDR3 contains 12 residues. Germline lookup yields CDR1 MNHNY and CDR2 SVGAGI (reference sequence). Trimming left V 0 bases short and J 13 bases short, with 10 bases between. Here the CDR3 reads CASSYSSAEQHF. CDR3 DNA: TGTGCCAGCAGTTACTCGTCCGCGGAACAGCATTTT.

The gene calls are TRBV2 and TRBJ2-5, with D possibly being TRBD1 (5 bases). Germline CDR1 SNHLY, CDR2 FYNNEI. The CDR3 is made up of 14 amino acids. Trimming removed 7 bases at V and 5 bases at J, with 17 bases between. CDR3 nucleotides: TGTGCCAGCATCCCGCAGGGTGGCCGGGAGACCCAGTACTTC. It specifies CASIPQGGRETQYF.

The chain recombines TRBV11-3 with TRBJ1-5; 9 nucleotides align to TRBD1. J gave up 1 base and V 4 bases, and 17 bases lay outside the gene matches. Germline loops: CDR1 SGHNT, CDR2 YENEEA. The length of the CDR3 is 20 residues. This chain's CDR3 is CASSSPTGQGDDESNQPQHF. The CDR3, as DNA: TGTGCCAGCAGCTCACCAACGGGACAGGGAGACGATGAAAGCAATCAGCCCCAGCATTTT.

The chain joins TRBV5-6 to TRBJ1-4; TRBD1 aligns across 8 bases. The V segment lost 4 bases and the J segment 0 bases; nucleotides outside the gene matches: 5. The CDR3 is made up of 16 amino acids. CDR1 is SGHDT, CDR2 YYEEEE, per germline. The CDR3 loop is CASSPGQGATNEKLFF. Written as DNA, the CDR3 is TGTGCCAGCAGCCCCGGACAGGGCGCAACTAATGAAAAACTGTTTTTT. Supplemented by reference TRBV5-6 and TRBJ1-4, the full variable domain reads DAGVTQSPTHLIKTRGQQVTLRCSPKSGHDTVSWYQQALGQGPQFIFQYYEEEERQRGNFPDRFSGHQFPNYSSELNVNALLLGDSALYLCASSPGQGATNEKLFFGSGTQLSVL.

The chain joins TRBV10-2 to TRBJ1-5; 7 nucleotides line up with TRBD1. From germline, CDR1 is WSHSY and CDR2 SAAADI. There are 13 residues in the CDR3. The junction had 1 base not matched to a gene; V was cut back by 3 bases and J by 5 bases. This CDR3 is CASSETGDQPQHF. In nucleotides, the CDR3 is TGCGCCAGCAGTGAAACAGGGGATCAGCCCCAGCATTTT.

The chain joins TRBV7-9 to TRBJ1-5; 9 bases agree with TRBD1. This CDR3 spans 14 amino acids. From germline, CDR1 is SEHNR and CDR2 FQNEAQ (reference sequence). Trimming at V came to 6 bases and at J to 4 bases, leaving 4 bases not matched to a gene. In DNA form, the CDR3 reads TGTGCCAGCAGTTCCGGGACAGGGAATCAGCCCCAGCATTTT. Its translation: CASSSGTGNQPQHF.

This chain joins TRBV5-5 and TRBJ2-1; 7 nucleotides align to TRBD2. V lost 4 bases, J lost 2 bases, and 9 bases stayed unmatched. Germline assignment: CDR1 SGHKS and CDR2 YYEKEE (reference sequence). This CDR3 is built from 16 residues. Here the CDR3 DNA reads TGTGCCAGCAGCACTGGACTGGGGGGGACCTACAATGAGCAGTTCTTC. Translating gives CASSTGLGGTYNEQFF.

The chain combines TRBV5-6 with TRBJ2-4; D is perhaps TRBD1 or TRBD2 (5 bases each). Between the trimmed V and J ends, which lost 4 bases and 2 bases, there was a span of 13 bases. This CDR3 comprises 15 residues. Germline V lookup: CDR1 SGHDT, CDR2 YYEEEE. The CDR3, as DNA: TGTGCCAGCAGCCCTGAGAGGGGCCCCAAAAACATTCAGTACTTC. Amino acids: CASSPERGPKNIQYF.

The CDR3 region is CASSFAQEGSPLHF. The DNA of the CDR3 is TGCGCCAGCAGCTTTGCGCAGGAGGGTTCACCCCTCCACTTT. The V call is TRBV5-1, the J call TRBJ1-6; no firm D call. The CDR3 totals 14 residues. The germline gives CDR1 SGHRS, CDR2 YFSETQ. V lost 2 bases, J lost 9 bases, and 12 bases lay in between.

The V call is TRBV5-1, the J call TRBJ2-3; 8 positions match TRBD2. The CDR3 consists of 15 residues. CDR1 and CDR2 from the germline V gene are SGHRS and YFSETQ. Trimming removed 2 bases from V and 2 bases from J; junction bases left unmatched: 4. In nucleotides, the CDR3 is TGCGCCAGCAGCTTAGCGGGGGTGCTCACAGATACGCAGTATTTT. It encodes CASSLAGVLTDTQYF. Using reference TRBV5-1 and TRBJ2-3 for the parts outside the CDR3, the full variable domain is KAGVTQTPRYLIKTRGQQVTLSCSPISGHRSVSWYQQTPGQGLQFLFEYFSETQRNKGNFPGRFSGRQFSNSRSEMNVSTLELGDSALYLCASSLAGVLTDTQYFGPGTRLTVL.

This clone was found a few times. The chain joins TRBV15 to TRBJ1-5, with a possible D match to TRBD1 (6 bases). Germline V gives CDR1 LNHNV, CDR2 YYDKDF (reference sequence). V shed 0 bases and J shed 4 bases, with 13 bases lying between them. The CDR3 length is 16 residues. The CDR3 nucleotides read TGTGCCACCAGCAGAGATAAGGGGGAACGGAATCAGCCCCAGCATTTT. This translates into CATSRDKGERNQPQHF.

J is TRBJ2-6 and V is TRBV9, with D unresolved. The germline V gene encodes CDR1 SGDLS and CDR2 YYNGEE. Trimming cost V 0 bases and J 3 bases, with 1 base left between them. CDR3 size: 13 residues. CDR3 DNA: TGTGCCAGCAGCGTAGTTGGGGCCAACGTCCTGACTTTC. The encoded protein is CASSVVGANVLTF.

CDR3: CASSVGGSGNTIYF. The CDR3 bases are TGTGCCAGCAGTGTGGGGGGTTCTGGAAACACCATATATTTT. This chain uses TRBV2 with TRBJ1-3; D possibly corresponds to TRBD1 (5 bases). The germline V gene encodes CDR1 SNHLY and CDR2 FYNNEI. The CDR3 is 14 amino acids. With 4 bases removed from V and 1 base from J, the gap between germline ends came to 8 bases. Complete variable domain (other parts from reference TRBV2 and TRBJ1-3): EPEVTQTPSHQVTQMGQEVILRCVPISNHLYFYWYRQILGQKVEFLVSFYNNEISEKSEIFDDQFSVERPDGSNFTLKIRSTKLEDSAMYFCASSVGGSGNTIYFGEGSWLTVV.

The genes are TRBV29-1 and TRBJ2-3; D is uncertain. V shed 7 bases and J shed 2 bases, with 16 bases lying between them. This CDR3 has 14 amino acids. Germline CDR1 SQVTM, CDR2 ANQGSEA. CDR3 amino acids: CSAPPGLDTDTQYF. Here the CDR3 DNA reads TGCAGCGCCCCCCCCGGGCTGGACACAGATACGCAGTATTTT.

This clone has only one observation. The rearrangement joins TRBV7-2 to TRBJ2-4; tentative D call: TRBD1 (5 bases). CDR3 length equals 17 residues. Germline V CDR1 and CDR2: SGHTA, FQGNSA. V lost 5 bases to trimming and J lost 0 bases, with 17 bases between them. DNA for the CDR3: TGTGCCAGCAGCCACGATCGACAGAACATAGCCAAAAACATTCAGTACTTC. Protein sequence: CASSHDRQNIAKNIQYF.